This T cell receptor beta chain was observed in a study of OX40 agonist ivuxolimab in advanced cancers. Study background: A mean age of roughly 60 years, range roughly 23 to 85, was recorded, and more than 80% were male. Partial responses were achieved by three patients: one hepatocellular carcinoma, two cutaneous melanoma.

The CDR3 is 14 amino acids. CDR1 and CDR2 (germline): MNHEY, SMNVEV (reference sequence). V lost 6 bases to trimming and J lost 7 bases, with 18 bases between them. The protocol was immunoSEQ multiplex PCR, while the TCRdb copy is restricted to in-frame clones and leaves out a portion. Of about 96,000 clones listed, around 91% are singletons. The sequences come from CD4+ or CD8+ T cells sorted from blood, collected in a trial of the OX40 agonist ivuxolimab. V gene TRBV27 combines with J gene TRBJ2-5; a weak D match, TRBD2 (6 bases). The clonotype was recovered from an adult with an advanced solid tumor such as melanoma, head and neck, liver or kidney cancer. The CDR3 sequence: CASSLPGHGGTQYF. The DNA of the CDR3 is TGTGCCAGCAGCCTCCCCGGCCACGGGGGGACCCAGTACTTC.